This TCR beta chain was sequenced in a study of blood T cell repertoires in COVID-19 (TCRdb year 2020). Background for the entire study: Collaborator samples came from the United States, Italy and Spain and covered acute and convalescent phases of COVID-19. A de-identified subject ID, COVID-19 status, age in years and sex were almost always included in the sample metadata. The prospective study material was composed of cDNA or gDNA derived from T cells, B-cell-depleted T cells, or PBMCs. Deeply sampled blood TCRbeta repertoires from subjects exposed to, actively infected with, or recovered from COVID-19 were included in the dataset. Where available, HLA class I and class II types were obtained from metadata supplied by the sample provider rather than from assay-based typing. The samples were drawn from the first 160 participants of the ongoing ImmuneRACE study and from 950 to 1,500 subjects provided by 6 global collaborators. The repertoires were released in a freely available public database intended as a resource for research on the immune response to SARS-CoV-2. What the study reported, not specific to this receptor: How much clinical and demographic metadata was included differed by source and by participant, and the metadata was provided uncurated.

Participants in the prospective study were aged about 18 to 90 years, lived in some 24 United States geographic areas, and enrolled through a virtual design. Cohort assignment in the prospective study relied on participant-reported clinical history from a screening survey and a study questionnaire. Recovered participants in ImmuneRACE Cohort 3 were defined by two consecutive negative NP/OP PCR tests, clearance by a healthcare professional, or resolution of symptoms. In the prospective study, mobile phlebotomists collected whole blood, serum and a nasopharyngeal or oropharyngeal swab from each participant. Additional blood draws and questionnaires over an approximately two-month period could optionally be provided by prospective study participants. Blood samples from the prospective study were shipped frozen or at room temperature prior to DNA extraction. With respect to this clone: Its binding antigen is unknown. Base qualities are missing; no much larger clone stands one base away.

As encoded in the germline V gene, CDR1 is LGHNA while CDR2 is YSLEER. The cysteine opens and the phenylalanine closes a CDR3 of 16 amino acids. Only the CDR3 part of the read is kept: 48 bases, read in frame from the first base. Clipping removes 1 base from V and 7 bases from J, with 8 as the unmatched junction base count. The immunoSEQ Assay, a bias-controlled multiplex PCR, was used to amplify TCRbeta CDR3 regions from genomic DNA. The authors' pipeline ran thus. Within the assay, amplification of reference gene primers was used to estimate how many nucleated cells each sample contained. To quantify the absolute abundance of each unique TCRbeta CDR3 rearrangement, sequence reads were collapsed and filtered. For each sample, productive Simpson clonality was calculated by taking the square root of Simpson's diversity index across productive rearrangements. TCRdb re-hosts the immuneACCESS table, in-frame sequences only. Its copies lack some clones; in the studies checked, an unresolved V gene accounts for under half of them, and the cause for the rest is not known. V, J and clone size are taken as reported in that table, and D and trimming were inferred from the DNA itself. Across this sample there are more than 200,000 clones, with approximately 84% seen only once. The ten biggest clones cover approximately 1.8% of the sample.

Material: PBMCs or T cells enriched from blood (not recorded which). The receptor chain draws on TRBV4-3 and TRBJ2-1, and 9 junction bases match TRBD1. This TCR derives from a man aged 55 to 70 who had recovered from COVID-19. The nucleotides are TGCGCCAGCAGCCAAGCCCTGGGGACAGGGTGGAATGAGCAGTTCTTC. Its product reads: CASSQALGTGWNEQFF.